Each of the 12 T cell receptor beta chains below was sequenced from the same sample in a study of cytomegalovirus exposure and HLA in healthy donors. This PCR relied on a set of 60 Vbeta primers and 13 Jbeta primers. Using immunoSEQ multiplex PCR, the repertoire was profiled, and TCRdb retains in-frame clones only, with some absent. The sample data list over 90,000 clones. Source material: PBMCs. These receptors were taken from a man aged 35 to 55 in good health and CMV-seronegative.

This chain connects TRBV19 to TRBJ2-7; 9 bases fit TRBD2. V was pared by 6 bases and J by 4 bases, with 4 bases of the junction left unmatched. Germline CDR1 reads LNHDA; CDR2 reads SQIVND (reference sequence). The CDR3 contains 13 residues. The DNA for the CDR3 is TGTGCCAGTAGCCTTGGACTAGCGTACGAGCAGTACTTC. Its translation: CASSLGLAYEQYF.

The chain has TRBV7-6 and TRBJ2-5, with 11 bases identical to TRBD2. This CDR3 is built from 16 residues. CDR1 is SGHVS, CDR2 FNYEAQ, per germline. V trimming: 5 bases; J trimming: 0 bases; junction bases outside the gene matches: 5. The CDR3 DNA reads TGTGCCAGCAGCCAAAGACTAGCGGGGTACCAAGAGACCCAGTACTTC. Protein: CASSQRLAGYQETQYF. Filled out from reference TRBV7-6 and TRBJ2-5, the complete variable domain reads GAGVSQSPRYKVTKRGQDVALRCDPISGHVSLYWYRQALGQGPEFLTYFNYEAQQDKSGLPNDRFSAERPEGSISTLTIQRTEQRDSAMYRCASSQRLAGYQETQYFGPGTRLLVL.

V gene TRBV27 combines with J gene TRBJ2-7; 10 bases match TRBD2. Losses at the gene ends were 7 bases for V and 2 bases for J; bases not matched to a gene: 2. CDR3 length equals 13 residues. Germline V gene sequence: CDR1 MNHEY, CDR2 SMNVEV (reference sequence). The CDR3 is CASTAGGTYEQYF. The DNA for the CDR3 is TGTGCCAGCACAGCGGGAGGGACCTACGAGCAGTACTTC.

V and J are TRBV2 and TRBJ2-3; 10 nucleotides align to TRBD1. Per germline, CDR1 SNHLY and CDR2 FYNNEI. The CDR3 totals 15 residues. Trimming removed 9 bases from V and 4 bases from J; junction bases left unmatched: 10. The CDR3 is CASFRDRGAPDTQYF. In DNA, the CDR3 is TGTGCCAGTTTCCGGGACAGGGGTGCCCCAGATACGCAGTATTTT.

Points on this clone: At one end, the junction sequence differs from germline, possibly due to a read error. The chain recombines TRBV5-1 with TRBJ1-4; a possible D gene is TRBD1 (6 bases). Per the germline V gene, CDR1 is SGHRS and CDR2 is YFSETQ. The CDR3 is made up of 12 amino acids. The CDR3 sequence is CASGTTNEKLFF. CDR3 nucleotides: TGCGCCAGCGGGACAACGAATGAAAAACTGTTTTTT.

The chain uses TRBV28 and TRBJ2-7; maybe TRBD1 (6 bases). The V gene lost 6 bases and the J gene lost 0 bases, with 9 bases spanning the gap. CDR3 size: 13 residues. CDR1 MDHEN and CDR2 SYDVKM come from the germline V gene. In DNA, the CDR3 is TGTGCCAGCAGGAAGACAGGCTCCTACGAGCAGTACTTC. Its translation: CASRKTGSYEQYF.

This chain joins TRBV28 and TRBJ2-7; D is possibly TRBD1 (6 bases). The CDR3 is 14 residues long. Per germline, CDR1 MDHEN and CDR2 SYDVKM. Trimming took 8 bases from V and 5 from J, leaving 19 bases between them. CDR3 DNA sequence: TGTGCCAGCGGATCCCCCTCCCAGGGGAACGAGCAGTACTTC. Translating it yields CASGSPSQGNEQYF.

The chain uses TRBV5-1 and TRBJ2-5, with 10 bases lining up with TRBD1. Germline V gene sequence: CDR1 SGHRS, CDR2 YFSETQ. The CDR3 sequence is 14 residues long. V was pared by 4 bases and J by 5 bases, with 5 bases of the junction left unmatched. For the CDR3, the DNA is TGCGCCAGCAGCATGACAGGGGGCGCGGAGACCCAGTACTTC. Translation: CASSMTGGAETQYF.

The chain has TRBV7-6 and TRBJ1-4; D is ambiguous. There are 16 residues in the CDR3. The germline CDR1 and CDR2 sequences are SGHVS and FNYEAQ. V lost 1 base to trimming and J lost 1 base, with 10 bases between them. The DNA of the CDR3 is TGTGCCAGCAGCTTAGAAATAACCAGAACTAATGAAAAACTGTTTTTT. Its protein is CASSLEITRTNEKLFF.

The rearrangement links TRBV27 to TRBJ2-1; D is unresolved. Germline V gene lookup returns CDR1 MNHEY and CDR2 SMNVEV (reference sequence). V lost 3 bases, J lost 0 bases, and 3 bases lay in between. The CDR3 extends over 13 amino acids. CDR3 loop: CASSFYSYNEQFF. CDR3 nucleotides: TGTGCCAGCAGTTTCTACTCCTACAATGAGCAGTTCTTC.

V gene TRBV10-2 combines with J gene TRBJ2-2; weak D call: TRBD1 (5 bases). CDR3 length: 14 residues. Germline V gene data show CDR1 as WSHSY and CDR2 as SAAADI. V was shortened by 8 bases and J by 0 bases, with 10 bases between the two germline ends. For the CDR3, the DNA is TGCGCCAGCGGGGCAGCTTCGAACACCGGGGAGCTGTTTTTT. Its protein product is CASGAASNTGELFF.

The chain links TRBV10-3 to TRBJ1-1; TRBD1 agrees at 9 bases. Germline-derived CDR1 and CDR2 are ENHRY and SYGVKD. The CDR3 loop spans 14 amino acids. V shed 11 bases and J 3 bases; nucleotides not matched to a gene: 10. The CDR3 reads CASRGTGTDTEAFF. The CDR3 coding sequence is TGTGCCTCAAGAGGGACAGGGACGGACACTGAAGCTTTCTTT.